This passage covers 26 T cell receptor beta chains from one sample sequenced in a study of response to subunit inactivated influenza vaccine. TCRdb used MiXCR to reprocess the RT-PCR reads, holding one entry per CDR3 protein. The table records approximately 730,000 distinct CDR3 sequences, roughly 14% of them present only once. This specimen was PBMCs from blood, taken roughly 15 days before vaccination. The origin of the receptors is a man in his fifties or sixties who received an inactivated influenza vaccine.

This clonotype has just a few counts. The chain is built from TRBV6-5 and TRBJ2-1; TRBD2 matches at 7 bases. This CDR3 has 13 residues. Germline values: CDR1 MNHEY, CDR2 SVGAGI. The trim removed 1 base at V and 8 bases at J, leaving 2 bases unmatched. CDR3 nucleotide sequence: TGTGCCAGCAGTTACTGGGGGGGAGATGAGCAGTTCTTC. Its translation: CASSYWGGDEQFF.

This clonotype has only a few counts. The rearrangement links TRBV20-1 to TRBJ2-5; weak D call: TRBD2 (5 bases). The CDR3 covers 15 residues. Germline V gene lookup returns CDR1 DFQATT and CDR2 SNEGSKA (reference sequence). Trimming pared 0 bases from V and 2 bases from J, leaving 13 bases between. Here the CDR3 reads CSARDLGGGQETQYF. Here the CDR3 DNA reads TGCAGTGCTAGAGATCTAGGCGGAGGTCAAGAGACCCAGTACTTC.

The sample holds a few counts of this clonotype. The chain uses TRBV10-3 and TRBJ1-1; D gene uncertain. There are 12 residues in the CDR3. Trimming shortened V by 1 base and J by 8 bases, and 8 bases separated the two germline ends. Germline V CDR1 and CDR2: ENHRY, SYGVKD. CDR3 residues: CAISEFGGEAFF. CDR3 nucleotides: TGTGCCATCAGTGAGTTCGGAGGGGAAGCTTTCTTT.

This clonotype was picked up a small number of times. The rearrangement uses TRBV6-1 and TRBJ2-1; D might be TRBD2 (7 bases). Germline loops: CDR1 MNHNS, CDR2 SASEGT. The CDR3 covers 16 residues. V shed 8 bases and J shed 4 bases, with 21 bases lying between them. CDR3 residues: CASGGQAGHKYNEQFF. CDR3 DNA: TGTGCCAGCGGGGGTCAAGCGGGACATAAGTACAATGAGCAGTTCTTC.

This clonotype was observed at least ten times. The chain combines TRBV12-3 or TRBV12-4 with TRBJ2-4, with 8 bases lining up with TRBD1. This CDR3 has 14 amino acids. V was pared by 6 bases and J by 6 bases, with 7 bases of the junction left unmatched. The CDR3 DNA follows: TGTGCCAGCAGAATGTCCGGGACAGGAAACATTCAGTACTTC. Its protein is CASRMSGTGNIQYF.

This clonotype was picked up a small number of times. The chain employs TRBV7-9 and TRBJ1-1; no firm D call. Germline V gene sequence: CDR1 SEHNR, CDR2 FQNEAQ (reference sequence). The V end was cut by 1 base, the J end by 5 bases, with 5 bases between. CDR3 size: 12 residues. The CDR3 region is CASSLGETEAFF. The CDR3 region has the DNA TGTGCCAGCAGCTTAGGAGAGACTGAAGCTTTCTTT.

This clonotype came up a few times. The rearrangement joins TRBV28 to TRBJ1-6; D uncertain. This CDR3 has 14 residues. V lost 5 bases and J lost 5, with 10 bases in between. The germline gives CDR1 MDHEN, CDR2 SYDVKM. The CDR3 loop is CASSPSTHNSPLHF. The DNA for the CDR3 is TGTGCCAGCAGTCCCAGCACTCATAATTCACCCCTCCACTTT.

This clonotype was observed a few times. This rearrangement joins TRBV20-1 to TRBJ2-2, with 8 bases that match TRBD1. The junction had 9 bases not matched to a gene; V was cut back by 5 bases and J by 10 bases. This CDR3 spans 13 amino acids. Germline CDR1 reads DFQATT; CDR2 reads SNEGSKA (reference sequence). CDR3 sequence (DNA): TGCAGTGCTCCCGGGACAGGATCGGTGGAGCTGTTTTTT. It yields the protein CSAPGTGSVELFF.

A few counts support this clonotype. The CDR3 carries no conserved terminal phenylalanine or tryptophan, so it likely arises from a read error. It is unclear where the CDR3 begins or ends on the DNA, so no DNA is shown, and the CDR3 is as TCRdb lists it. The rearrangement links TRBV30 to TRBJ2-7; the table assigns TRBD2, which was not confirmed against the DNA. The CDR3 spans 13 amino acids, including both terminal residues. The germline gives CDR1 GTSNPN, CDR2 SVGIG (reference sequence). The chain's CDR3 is CAWRTFRDGLVRL.

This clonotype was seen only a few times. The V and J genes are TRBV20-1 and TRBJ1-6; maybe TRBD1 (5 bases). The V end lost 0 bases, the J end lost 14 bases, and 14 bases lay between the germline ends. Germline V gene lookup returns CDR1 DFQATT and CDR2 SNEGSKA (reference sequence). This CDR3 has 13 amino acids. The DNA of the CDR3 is TGCAGTGCTAGAGATTCGGGGGGGATGGCCCTCCACTTT. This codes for CSARDSGGMALHF.

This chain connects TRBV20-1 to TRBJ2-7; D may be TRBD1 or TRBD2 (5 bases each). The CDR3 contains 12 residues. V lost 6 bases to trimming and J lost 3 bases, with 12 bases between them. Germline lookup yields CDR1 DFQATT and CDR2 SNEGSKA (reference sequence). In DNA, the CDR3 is TGCAGTGCCCAAGGGACCGGCTACGAGCAGTACTTC. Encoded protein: CSAQGTGYEQYF.

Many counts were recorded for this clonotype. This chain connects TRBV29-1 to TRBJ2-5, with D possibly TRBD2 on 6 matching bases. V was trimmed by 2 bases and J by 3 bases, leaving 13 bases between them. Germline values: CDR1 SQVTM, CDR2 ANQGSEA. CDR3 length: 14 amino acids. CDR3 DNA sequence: TGCAGCGTTGAATCCCGGGACTGGGAAGAGACCCAGTACTTC. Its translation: CSVESRDWEETQYF.

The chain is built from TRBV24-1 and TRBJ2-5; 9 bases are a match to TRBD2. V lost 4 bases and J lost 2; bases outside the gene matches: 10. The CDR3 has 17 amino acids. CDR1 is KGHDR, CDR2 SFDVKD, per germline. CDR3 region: CATSDGLLAGAQETQYF. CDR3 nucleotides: TGTGCCACCAGTGACGGGCTACTAGCGGGCGCTCAAGAGACCCAGTACTTC.

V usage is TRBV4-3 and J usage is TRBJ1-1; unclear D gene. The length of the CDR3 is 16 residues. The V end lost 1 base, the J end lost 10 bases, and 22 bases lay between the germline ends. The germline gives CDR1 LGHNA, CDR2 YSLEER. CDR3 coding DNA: TGCGCCAGCAGCCAAGCGATTCGGGGTGGACCCCTCCCAGCTTTCTTT. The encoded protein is CASSQAIRGGPLPAFF.

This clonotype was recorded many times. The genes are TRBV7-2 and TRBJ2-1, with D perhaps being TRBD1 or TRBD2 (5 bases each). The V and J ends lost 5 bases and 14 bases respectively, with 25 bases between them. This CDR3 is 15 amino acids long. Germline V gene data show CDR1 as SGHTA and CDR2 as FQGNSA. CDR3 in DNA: TGTGCCAGCAGCCCAGAAGGTGGTGGTGAGGGGTTAAAGTTCTTC. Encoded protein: CASSPEGGGEGLKFF.

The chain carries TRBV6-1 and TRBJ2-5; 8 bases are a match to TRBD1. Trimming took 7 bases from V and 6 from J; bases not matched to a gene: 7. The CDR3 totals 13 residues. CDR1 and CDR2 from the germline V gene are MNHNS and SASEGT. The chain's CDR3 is CASTKTGVQTQYF. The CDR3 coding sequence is TGTGCCAGCACCAAGACAGGGGTACAGACCCAGTACTTC.

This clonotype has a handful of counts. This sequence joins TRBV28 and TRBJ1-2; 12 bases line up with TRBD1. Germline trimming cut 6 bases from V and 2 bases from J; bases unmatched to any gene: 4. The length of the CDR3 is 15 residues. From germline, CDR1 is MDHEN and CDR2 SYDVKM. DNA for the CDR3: TGTGCCAGCAGACCCGGGACAGGGGGCAACTATGGCTACACCTTC. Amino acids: CASRPGTGGNYGYTF.

The CDR3 DNA follows: TGTGCCAGCAGCCAGAAGACCTTACAAGAGACCCAGTACTTC. Encoded protein: CASSQKTLQETQYF. V and J are TRBV2 and TRBJ2-5, with unresolved D. Trimming shortened V by 6 bases and J by 2 bases, and 13 bases separated the two germline ends. Germline assignment: CDR1 SNHLY and CDR2 FYNNEI. The CDR3 has 14 residues.

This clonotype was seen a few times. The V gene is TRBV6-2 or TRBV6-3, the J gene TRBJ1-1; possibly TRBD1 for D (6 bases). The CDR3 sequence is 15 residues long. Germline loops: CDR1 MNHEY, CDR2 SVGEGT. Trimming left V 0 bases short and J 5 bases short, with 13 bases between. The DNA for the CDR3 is TGTGCCAGCAGTTACTCCACAGGGACGTCTACTGAAGCTTTCTTT. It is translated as CASSYSTGTSTEAFF.

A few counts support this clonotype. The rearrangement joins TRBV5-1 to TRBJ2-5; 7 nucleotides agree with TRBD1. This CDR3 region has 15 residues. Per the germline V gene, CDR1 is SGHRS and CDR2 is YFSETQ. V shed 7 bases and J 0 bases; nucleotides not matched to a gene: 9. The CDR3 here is CASQPQGNYQETQYF. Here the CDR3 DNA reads TGCGCCAGCCAACCACAGGGGAACTACCAAGAGACCCAGTACTTC.

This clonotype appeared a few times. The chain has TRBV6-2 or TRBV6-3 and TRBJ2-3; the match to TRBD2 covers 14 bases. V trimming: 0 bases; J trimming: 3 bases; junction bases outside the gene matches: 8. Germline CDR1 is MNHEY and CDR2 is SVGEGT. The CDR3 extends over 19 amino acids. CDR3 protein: CASSYSTGTSGSRTDTQYF. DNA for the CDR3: TGTGCCAGCAGTTACTCCACCGGGACTAGCGGGAGTAGGACAGATACGCAGTATTTT.

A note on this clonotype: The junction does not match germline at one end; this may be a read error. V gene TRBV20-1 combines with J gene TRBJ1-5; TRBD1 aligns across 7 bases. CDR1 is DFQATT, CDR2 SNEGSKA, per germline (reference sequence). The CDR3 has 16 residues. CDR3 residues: CSSRDRGGVGNQPQHF. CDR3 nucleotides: TGCAGTTCTAGAGATAGAGGGGGCGTGGGCAATCAGCCCCAGCATTTT.

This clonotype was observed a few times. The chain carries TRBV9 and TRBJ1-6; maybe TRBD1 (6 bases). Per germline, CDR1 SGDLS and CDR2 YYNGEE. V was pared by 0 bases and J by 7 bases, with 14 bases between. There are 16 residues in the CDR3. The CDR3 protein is CASSVARDMTNSPLHF. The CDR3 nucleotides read TGTGCCAGCAGCGTAGCTCGGGACATGACGAATTCACCCCTCCACTTT.

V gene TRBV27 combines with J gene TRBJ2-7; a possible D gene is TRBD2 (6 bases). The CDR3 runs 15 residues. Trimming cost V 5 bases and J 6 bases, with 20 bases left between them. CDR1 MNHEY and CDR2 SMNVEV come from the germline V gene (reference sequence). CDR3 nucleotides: TGTGCCAGCAGTCCCTTCCGGGACTCTTCCCCCGAGCAGTACTTC. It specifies CASSPFRDSSPEQYF.

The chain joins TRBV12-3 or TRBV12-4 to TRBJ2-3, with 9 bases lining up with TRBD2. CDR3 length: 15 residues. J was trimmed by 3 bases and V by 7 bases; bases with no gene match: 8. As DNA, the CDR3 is TGTGCCAGCACCCGAGCGGGGGGAGCGACAGATACGCAGTATTTT. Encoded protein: CASTRAGGATDTQYF.

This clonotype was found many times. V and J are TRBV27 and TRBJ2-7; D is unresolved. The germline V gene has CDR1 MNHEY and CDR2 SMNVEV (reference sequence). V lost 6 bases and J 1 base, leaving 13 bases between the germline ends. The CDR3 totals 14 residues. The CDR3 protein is CASSPPPFSYEQYF. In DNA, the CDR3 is TGTGCCAGCAGCCCACCGCCCTTTTCCTACGAGCAGTACTTC.